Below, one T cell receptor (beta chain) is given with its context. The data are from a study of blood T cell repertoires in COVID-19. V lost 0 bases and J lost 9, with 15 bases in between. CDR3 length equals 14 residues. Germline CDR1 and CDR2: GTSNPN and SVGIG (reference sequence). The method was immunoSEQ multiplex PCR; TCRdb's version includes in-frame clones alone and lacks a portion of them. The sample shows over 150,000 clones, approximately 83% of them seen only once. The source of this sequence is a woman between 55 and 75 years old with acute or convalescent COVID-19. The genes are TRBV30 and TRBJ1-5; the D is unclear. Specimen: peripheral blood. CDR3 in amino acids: CAWSVRDKQTPQHF. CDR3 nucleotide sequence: TGTGCCTGGAGTGTACGCGACAAGCAAACGCCCCAGCATTTT.